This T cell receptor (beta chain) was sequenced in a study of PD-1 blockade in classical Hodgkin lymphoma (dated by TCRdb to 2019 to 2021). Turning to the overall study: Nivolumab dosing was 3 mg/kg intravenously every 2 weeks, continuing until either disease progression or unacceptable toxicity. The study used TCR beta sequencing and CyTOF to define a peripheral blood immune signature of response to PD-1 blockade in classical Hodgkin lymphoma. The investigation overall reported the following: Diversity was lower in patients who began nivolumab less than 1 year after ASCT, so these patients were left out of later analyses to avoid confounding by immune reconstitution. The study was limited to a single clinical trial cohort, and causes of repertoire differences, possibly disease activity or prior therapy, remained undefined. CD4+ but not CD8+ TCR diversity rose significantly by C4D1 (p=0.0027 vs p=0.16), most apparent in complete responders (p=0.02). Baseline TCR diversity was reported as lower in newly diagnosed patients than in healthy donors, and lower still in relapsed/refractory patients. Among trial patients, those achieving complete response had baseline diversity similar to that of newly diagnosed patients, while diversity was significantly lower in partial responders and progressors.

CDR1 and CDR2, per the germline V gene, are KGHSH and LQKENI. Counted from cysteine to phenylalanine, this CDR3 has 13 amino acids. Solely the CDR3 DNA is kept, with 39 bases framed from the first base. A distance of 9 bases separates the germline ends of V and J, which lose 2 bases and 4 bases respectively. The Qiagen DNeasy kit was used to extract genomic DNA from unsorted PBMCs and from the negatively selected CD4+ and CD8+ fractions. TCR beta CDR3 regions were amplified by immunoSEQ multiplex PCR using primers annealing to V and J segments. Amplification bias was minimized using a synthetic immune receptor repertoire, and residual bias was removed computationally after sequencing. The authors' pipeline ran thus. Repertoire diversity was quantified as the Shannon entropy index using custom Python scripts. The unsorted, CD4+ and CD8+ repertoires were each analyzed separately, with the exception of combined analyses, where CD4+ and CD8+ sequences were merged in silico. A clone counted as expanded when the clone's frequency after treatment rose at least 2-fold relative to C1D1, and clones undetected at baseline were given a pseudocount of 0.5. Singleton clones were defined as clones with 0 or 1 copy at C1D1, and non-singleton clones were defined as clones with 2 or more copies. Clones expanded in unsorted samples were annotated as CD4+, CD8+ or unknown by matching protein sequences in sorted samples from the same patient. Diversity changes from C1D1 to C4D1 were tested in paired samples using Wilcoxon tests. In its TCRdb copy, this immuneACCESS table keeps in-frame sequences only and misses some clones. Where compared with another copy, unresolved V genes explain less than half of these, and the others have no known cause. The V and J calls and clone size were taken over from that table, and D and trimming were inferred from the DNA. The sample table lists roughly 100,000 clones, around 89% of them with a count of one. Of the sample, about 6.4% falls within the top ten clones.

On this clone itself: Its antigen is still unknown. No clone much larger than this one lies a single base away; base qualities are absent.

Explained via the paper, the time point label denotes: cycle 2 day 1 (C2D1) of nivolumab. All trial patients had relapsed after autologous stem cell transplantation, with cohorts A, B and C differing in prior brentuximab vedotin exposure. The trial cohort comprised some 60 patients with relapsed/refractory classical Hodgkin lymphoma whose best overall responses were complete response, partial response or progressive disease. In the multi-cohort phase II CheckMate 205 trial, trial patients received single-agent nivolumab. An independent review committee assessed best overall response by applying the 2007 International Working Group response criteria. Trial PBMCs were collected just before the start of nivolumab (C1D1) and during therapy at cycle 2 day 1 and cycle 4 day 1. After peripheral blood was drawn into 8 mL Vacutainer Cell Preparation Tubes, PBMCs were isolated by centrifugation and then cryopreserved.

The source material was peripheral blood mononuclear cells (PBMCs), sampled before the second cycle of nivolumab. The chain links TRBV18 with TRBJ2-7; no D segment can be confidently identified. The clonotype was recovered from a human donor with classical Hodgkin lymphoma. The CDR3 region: CASSPSGGYEQYF. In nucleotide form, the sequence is TGTGCCAGCTCACCATCCGGCGGATACGAGCAGTACTTC.